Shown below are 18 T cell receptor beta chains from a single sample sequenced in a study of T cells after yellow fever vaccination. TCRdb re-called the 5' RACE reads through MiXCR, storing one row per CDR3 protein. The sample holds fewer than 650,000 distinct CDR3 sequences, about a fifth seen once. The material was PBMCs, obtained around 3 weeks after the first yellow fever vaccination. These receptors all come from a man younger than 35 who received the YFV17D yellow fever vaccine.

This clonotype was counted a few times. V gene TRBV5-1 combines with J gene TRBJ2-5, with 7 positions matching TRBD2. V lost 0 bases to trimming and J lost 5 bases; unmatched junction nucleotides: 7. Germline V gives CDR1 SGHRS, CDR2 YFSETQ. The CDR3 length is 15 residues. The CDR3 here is CASSLGLAPRETQYF. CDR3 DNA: TGCGCCAGCAGCTTGGGACTAGCCCCCCGGGAGACCCAGTACTTC.

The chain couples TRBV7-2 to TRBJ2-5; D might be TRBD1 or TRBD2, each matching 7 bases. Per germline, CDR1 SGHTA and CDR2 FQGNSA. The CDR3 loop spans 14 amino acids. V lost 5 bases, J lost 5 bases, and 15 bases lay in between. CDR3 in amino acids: CASSRRQGGETQYF. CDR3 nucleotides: TGTGCCAGCAGCCGACGACAGGGAGGGGAGACCCAGTACTTC.

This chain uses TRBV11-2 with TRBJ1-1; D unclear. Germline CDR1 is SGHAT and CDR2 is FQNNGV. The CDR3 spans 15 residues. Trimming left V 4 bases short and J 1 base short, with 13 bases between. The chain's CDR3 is CASSSRAVRNTEAFF. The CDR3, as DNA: TGTGCCAGCAGCTCTAGGGCGGTCAGGAACACTGAAGCTTTCTTT.

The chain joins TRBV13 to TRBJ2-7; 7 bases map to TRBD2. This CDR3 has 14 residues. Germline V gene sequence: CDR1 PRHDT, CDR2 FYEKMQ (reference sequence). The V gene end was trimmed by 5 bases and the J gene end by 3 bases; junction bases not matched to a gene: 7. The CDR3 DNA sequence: TGTGCCAGCAGCAAAGGGGAGGGTCTCTACGAGCAGTACTTC. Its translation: CASSKGEGLYEQYF.

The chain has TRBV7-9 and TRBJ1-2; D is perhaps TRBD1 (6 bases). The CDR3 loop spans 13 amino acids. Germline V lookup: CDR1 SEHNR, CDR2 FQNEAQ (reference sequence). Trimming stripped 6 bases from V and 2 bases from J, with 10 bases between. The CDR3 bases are TGTGCCAGCAGGAATCAGGGGAACTATGGCTACACCTTC. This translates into CASRNQGNYGYTF.

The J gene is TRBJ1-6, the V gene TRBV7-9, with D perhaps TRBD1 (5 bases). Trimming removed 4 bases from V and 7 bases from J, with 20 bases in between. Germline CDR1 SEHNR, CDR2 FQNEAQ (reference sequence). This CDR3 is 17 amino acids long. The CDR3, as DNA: TGTGCCAGCAGCTCTGCCAAAGCGGGGACGGAGAATTCACCCCTCCACTTT. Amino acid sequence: CASSSAKAGTENSPLHF.

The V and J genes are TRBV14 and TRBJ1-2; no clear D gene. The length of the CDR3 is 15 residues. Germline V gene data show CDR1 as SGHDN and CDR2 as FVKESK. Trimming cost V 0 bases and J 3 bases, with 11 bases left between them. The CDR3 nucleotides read TGTGCCAGCAGCCAAGATCTAGGACGGGACTATGGCTACACCTTC. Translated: CASSQDLGRDYGYTF.

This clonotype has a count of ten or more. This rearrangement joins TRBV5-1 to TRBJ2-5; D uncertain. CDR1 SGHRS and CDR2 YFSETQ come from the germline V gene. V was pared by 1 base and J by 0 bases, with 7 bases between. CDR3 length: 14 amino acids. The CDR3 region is CASSLMPDQETQYF. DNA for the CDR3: TGCGCCAGCAGCTTGATGCCGGACCAAGAGACCCAGTACTTC.

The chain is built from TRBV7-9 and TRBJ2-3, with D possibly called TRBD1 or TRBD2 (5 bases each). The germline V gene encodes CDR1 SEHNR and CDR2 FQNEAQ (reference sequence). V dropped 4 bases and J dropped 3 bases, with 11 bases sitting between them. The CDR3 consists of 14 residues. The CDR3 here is CASSSEGLTDTQYF. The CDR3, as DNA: TGTGCCAGCAGCTCCGAGGGGCTAACAGATACGCAGTATTTT.

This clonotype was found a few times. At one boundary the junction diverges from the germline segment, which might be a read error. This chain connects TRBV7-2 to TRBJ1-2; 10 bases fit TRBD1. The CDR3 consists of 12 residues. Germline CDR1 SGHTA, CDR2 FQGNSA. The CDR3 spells CASSQGTGASAF. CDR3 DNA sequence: TGTGCCAGCAGCCAAGGGACAGGGGCCTCAGCCTTC.

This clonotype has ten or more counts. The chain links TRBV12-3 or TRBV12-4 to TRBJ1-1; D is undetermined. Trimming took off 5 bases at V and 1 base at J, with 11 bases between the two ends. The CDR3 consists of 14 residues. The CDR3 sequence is CASSQFTGNTEAFF. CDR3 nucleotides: TGTGCCAGCAGTCAATTTACTGGGAACACTGAAGCTTTCTTT.

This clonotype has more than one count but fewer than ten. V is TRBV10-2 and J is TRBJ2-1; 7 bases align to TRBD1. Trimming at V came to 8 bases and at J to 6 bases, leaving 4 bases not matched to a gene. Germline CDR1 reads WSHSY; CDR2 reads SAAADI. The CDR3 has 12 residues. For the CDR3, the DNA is TGCGCCAGCGCCGACAGGGCCAATGAGCAGTTCTTC. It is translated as CASADRANEQFF.

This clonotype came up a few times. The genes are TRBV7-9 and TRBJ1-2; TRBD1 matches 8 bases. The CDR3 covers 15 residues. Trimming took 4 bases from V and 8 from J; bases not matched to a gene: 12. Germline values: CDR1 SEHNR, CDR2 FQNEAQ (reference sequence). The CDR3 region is CASSWGTGTGPGYTF. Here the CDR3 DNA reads TGTGCCAGCAGCTGGGGGACCGGGACAGGACCCGGCTACACCTTC.

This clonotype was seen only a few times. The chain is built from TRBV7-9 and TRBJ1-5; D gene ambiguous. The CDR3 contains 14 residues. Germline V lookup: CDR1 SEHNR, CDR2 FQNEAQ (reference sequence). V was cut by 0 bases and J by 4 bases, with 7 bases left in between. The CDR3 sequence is CASSLASANQPQHF. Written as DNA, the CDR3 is TGTGCCAGCAGCTTAGCGTCTGCAAATCAGCCCCAGCATTTT.

The CDR3 spells CASSKRQWPGNTIYF. The CDR3, as DNA: TGTGCCAGCAGTAAGAGACAGTGGCCCGGAAACACCATATATTTT. The chain is built from TRBV12-3 or TRBV12-4 and TRBJ1-3; tentatively, D is TRBD1 (5 bases). This CDR3 region has 15 residues. V lost 5 bases and J lost 4, with 15 bases in between.

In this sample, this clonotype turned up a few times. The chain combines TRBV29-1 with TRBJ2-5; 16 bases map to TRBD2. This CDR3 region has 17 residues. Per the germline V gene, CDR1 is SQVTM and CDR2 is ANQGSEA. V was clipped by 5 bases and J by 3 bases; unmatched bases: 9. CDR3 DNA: TGCAGCGTTTGTGGGACTAGCGGGGGGGCCTATGAAGAGACCCAGTACTTC. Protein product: CSVCGTSGGAYEETQYF.

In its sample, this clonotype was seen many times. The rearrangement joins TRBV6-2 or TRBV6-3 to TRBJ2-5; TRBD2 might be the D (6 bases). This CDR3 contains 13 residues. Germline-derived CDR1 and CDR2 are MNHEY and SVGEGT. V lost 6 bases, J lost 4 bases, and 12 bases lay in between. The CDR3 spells CASSFQGGETQYF. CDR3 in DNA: TGTGCCAGCAGCTTTCAGGGAGGAGAGACCCAGTACTTC.

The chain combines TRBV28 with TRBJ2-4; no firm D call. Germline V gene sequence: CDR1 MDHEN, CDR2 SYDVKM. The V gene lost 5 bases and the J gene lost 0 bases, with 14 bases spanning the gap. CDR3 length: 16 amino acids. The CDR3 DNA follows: TGTGCCAGCAGTCCCCCACTTACCCTAGCCAAAAACATTCAGTACTTC. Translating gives CASSPPLTLAKNIQYF.